The source of this TCR beta chain is a study of cytomegalovirus exposure and HLA in healthy donors. Study-level findings and limits: There were some public TCRs occurring in many donors, but most TCR sequences were rare.

A remark on this clone: The antigen is undetermined.

From germline, CDR1 is SGHRS and CDR2 YFSETQ. The CDR3 runs 15 residues. The trim removed 0 bases at V and 5 bases at J, leaving 5 bases unmatched. The PCR had 60 Vbeta and 13 Jbeta primers. The repertoire was sequenced with immunoSEQ multiplex PCR; TCRdb's copy has only in-frame clones and lacks some. The sample lists 150,000 to 170,000 clones, over 65% seen once, with about 4% in the top ten. This receptor was taken from a woman aged 35 to 49 in good health and CMV-seronegative. Sequences were obtained from PBMCs. The chain uses TRBV5-1 and TRBJ2-5; 9 bases agree with TRBD1. In DNA form, the CDR3 reads TGCGCCAGCAGCTTGGGGACAGGGGATGCGGAGACCCAGTACTTC. Its protein is CASSLGTGDAETQYF.